What follows are 28 T cell receptor beta chains derived from one specimen sequenced in a study of cytomegalovirus exposure and HLA in healthy donors. Profiled with immunoSEQ multiplex PCR; TCRdb holds only in-frame clones, not every one. The sample holds about 180,000 clones, roughly 85% seen once. Sequenced sample: PBMCs. All receptors come from a man younger than 35 in good health and CMV-seropositive.

The J gene is TRBJ2-7, the V gene TRBV28; 7 bases agree with TRBD1. CDR3 size: 15 residues. Looked up from germline, CDR1 is MDHEN and CDR2 is SYDVKM. With 6 bases clipped from V and 2 bases from J, the junction kept 10 bases outside the gene matches. The CDR3 region is CASRNPAGTAYEQYF. CDR3 coding DNA: TGTGCCAGCAGGAATCCAGCCGGGACAGCCTACGAGCAGTACTTC.

V and J are TRBV30 and TRBJ2-5; 10 nucleotides line up with TRBD2. Looked up from germline, CDR1 is GTSNPN and CDR2 is SVGIG (reference sequence). V dropped 0 bases and J dropped 3; count of bases not matched to a gene: 10. The CDR3 consists of 17 residues. In nucleotides, the CDR3 is TGTGCCTGGAGTGTAGGTCTAGCGGGGGCCTACGAAGAGACCCAGTACTTC. Translated: CAWSVGLAGAYEETQYF.

The rearrangement links TRBV30 to TRBJ2-7; D is possibly TRBD2 (6 bases). Per germline, CDR1 GTSNPN and CDR2 SVGIG (reference sequence). V shed 0 bases and J shed 0 bases, with 9 bases lying between them. The CDR3 sequence is 14 residues long. CDR3 DNA sequence: TGTGCCTGGAGTGTACGGGGGAGCTCCTACGAGCAGTACTTC. Translating gives CAWSVRGSSYEQYF.

This CDR3 reads CAWRRTGGAGQPQHF. CDR3 DNA sequence: TGTGCCTGGAGACGAACAGGGGGCGCAGGTCAGCCCCAGCATTTT. V usage is TRBV30 and J usage is TRBJ1-5; 9 bases map to TRBD1. Germline V gene lookup returns CDR1 GTSNPN and CDR2 SVGIG (reference sequence). The CDR3 sequence is 15 residues long. Trimming at V came to 3 bases and at J to 6 bases, leaving 9 bases not matched to a gene.

The sample holds a few counts of this clone. This rearrangement joins TRBV27 to TRBJ1-5, with a tentative D call TRBD1 (5 bases). V was clipped by 8 bases and J by 2 bases, with 10 bases between them. Per the germline V gene, CDR1 is MNHEY and CDR2 is SMNVEV (reference sequence). CDR3 size: 13 residues. Here the CDR3 reads CASGPRGNQPQHF. CDR3 nucleotide sequence: TGTGCCAGCGGGCCCAGGGGCAATCAGCCCCAGCATTTT.

This clone was counted once. The rearrangement links TRBV7-6 to TRBJ1-2; the D is unclear. The germline CDR1 and CDR2 sequences are SGHVS and FNYEAQ. This CDR3 comprises 17 residues. With 3 bases removed from V and 1 base from J, the gap between germline ends came to 18 bases. The CDR3 DNA reads as TGTGCCAGCAGCTTCGAAGACATCACCGGGGATAACTATGGCTACACCTTC. This translates into CASSFEDITGDNYGYTF.

The CDR3, as DNA: TGTGCCAGCAGCTTTGGCGGCTCCTACGAGCAGTACTTC. Translated: CASSFGGSYEQYF. This chain links TRBV11-2 with TRBJ2-7; the D is unclear. V was cut by 3 bases and J by 0 bases, with 6 bases left in between. Looked up from germline, CDR1 is SGHAT and CDR2 is FQNNGV. The CDR3 length is 13 residues.

The chain combines TRBV30 with TRBJ1-1; 9 positions match TRBD1. The J segment lost 4 bases and the V segment lost 2 bases, leaving 5 bases of the junction unmatched. CDR1 GTSNPN and CDR2 SVGIG come from the germline V gene (reference sequence). The CDR3 is 14 amino acids. CDR3: CAWSHRDRATEAFF. CDR3 nucleotide sequence: TGTGCCTGGAGTCACAGGGACAGGGCCACTGAAGCTTTCTTT.

The count of this clone is one. The chain couples TRBV14 to TRBJ1-2; 9 bases match TRBD1. Unmatched junction bases numbered 3, after V lost 4 bases and J lost 3 bases. This CDR3 has 14 residues. Germline CDR1 and CDR2: SGHDN and FVKESK. This CDR3 reads CASSPGQGYYGYTF. For the CDR3, the DNA is TGTGCCAGCAGCCCTGGACAGGGGTACTATGGCTACACCTTC.

This clone has just a few counts. One end of the junction fails to match germline, which may point to a read error. V and J are TRBV19 and TRBJ1-1; TRBD1 aligns across 7 bases. CDR3 length equals 12 residues. Germline lookup yields CDR1 LNHDA and CDR2 SQIVND (reference sequence). The CDR3 DNA reads TGTGCCAGTAGGACAGGGAATTCTGACGCTTTCTTT. Translating gives CASRTGNSDAFF.

This clone was seen just once. J is TRBJ2-7 and V is TRBV28; 11 positions agree with TRBD2. This CDR3 spans 18 amino acids. The junction had 15 bases not matched to a gene; V was cut back by 5 bases and J by 3 bases. Germline V gene data show CDR1 as MDHEN and CDR2 as SYDVKM. The CDR3 bases are TGTGCCAGCAGTCCCCTCCTTCCTAGCGGGGGGAACCTCTACGAGCAGTACTTC. Its translation: CASSPLLPSGGNLYEQYF.

This clone was detected once. The chain combines TRBV27 with TRBJ2-3, with TRBD2 matching 7 bases. The CDR3 is 16 residues long. Germline CDR1 is MNHEY and CDR2 is SMNVEV (reference sequence). V lost 5 bases and J lost 4; bases outside the gene matches: 12. CDR3 amino acids: CASSLGWGGNADTQYF. CDR3 bases: TGTGCCAGCAGTCTTGGTTGGGGGGGTAATGCAGATACGCAGTATTTT.

This chain connects TRBV9 to TRBJ2-2, with 10 bases lining up with TRBD2. The CDR3 has 20 amino acids. Germline V gives CDR1 SGDLS, CDR2 YYNGEE. Trimming removed 6 bases from V and 1 base from J; junction bases left unmatched: 18. The CDR3 sequence is CASIQGGGKAGGLNTGELFF. The CDR3 coding sequence is TGTGCCAGCATCCAAGGGGGGGGGAAAGCGGGAGGGTTGAACACCGGGGAGCTGTTTTTT.

V usage is TRBV4-2 and J usage is TRBJ1-6, with a possible D match to TRBD1 (6 bases). This CDR3 comprises 16 residues. Germline CDR1 is LGHNA and CDR2 is YNFKEQ. The V and J ends lost 0 bases and 5 bases respectively, with 11 bases between them. The CDR3 here is CASSQDPQGNNSPLHF. CDR3 coding DNA: TGTGCCAGCAGCCAAGACCCACAGGGAAATAATTCACCCCTCCACTTT.

The chain has TRBV5-8 and TRBJ2-3; a possible D gene is TRBD1 (6 bases). CDR3 length: 14 amino acids. Trimming cost V 0 bases and J 2 bases, with 7 bases left between them. The V gene's germline CDR1 is SGHTS and CDR2 YDEGEE. CDR3 in DNA: TGTGCCAGCAGCTTGGGACAGGACACAGATACGCAGTATTTT. It translates to CASSLGQDTDTQYF.

This clone has just a few counts. The rearrangement joins TRBV29-1 to TRBJ2-2, with TRBD1 matching over 11 bases. The CDR3 is 15 residues long. The V gene's germline CDR1 is SQVTM and CDR2 ANQGSEA. The V gene end was trimmed by 2 bases and the J gene end by 5 bases; junction bases not matched to a gene: 4. The CDR3, as DNA: TGCAGCGTTGAATTCGGACAGGGGGCTACCGGGGAGCTGTTTTTT. It translates to CSVEFGQGATGELFF.

This rearrangement joins TRBV28 to TRBJ2-7; 9 positions agree with TRBD1. Trimming cost V 4 bases and J 1 base; bases outside gene matches: 8. Germline assignment: CDR1 MDHEN and CDR2 SYDVKM. There are 16 residues in the CDR3. The CDR3 protein is CASSSLGQGFSYEQYF. The CDR3 DNA sequence: TGTGCCAGCAGTTCGCTGGGACAGGGTTTTTCCTACGAGCAGTACTTC.

The chain couples TRBV12-5 to TRBJ2-7; possibly TRBD1 for D (5 bases). V was clipped by 7 bases and J by 3 bases, with 13 bases between them. Germline assignment: CDR1 LGHNT and CDR2 FRNRAP. CDR3 length: 13 amino acids. In DNA, the CDR3 is TGTGCTAGTGCTCTTGACAGAGACTACGAGCAGTACTTC. Residues: CASALDRDYEQYF.

The V gene is TRBV5-6, the J gene TRBJ2-3; D is perhaps TRBD2 (6 bases). Germline CDR1 reads SGHDT; CDR2 reads YYEEEE. Trimming removed 3 bases at V and 0 bases at J, with 8 bases between. CDR3 length: 14 amino acids. CDR3 nucleotides: TGTGCCAGCAGCTCGGGGACTAGCACAGATACGCAGTATTTT. Translating it yields CASSSGTSTDTQYF.

This sequence joins TRBV7-3 and TRBJ2-5; TRBD2 is a possible D gene (5 bases). From germline, CDR1 is SGHTA and CDR2 FQGTGA. The CDR3 is 15 amino acids. With 3 bases removed from V and 1 base from J, the gap between germline ends came to 12 bases. CDR3 bases: TGTGCCAGCAGCTTCCTAAGCGGACCCCAAGAGACCCAGTACTTC. This gives the protein CASSFLSGPQETQYF.

V is TRBV19 and J is TRBJ1-2, with D possibly being TRBD1 (6 bases). V gave up 8 bases and J gave up 2 bases, with 12 bases separating them. Germline lookup yields CDR1 LNHDA and CDR2 SQIVND (reference sequence). The CDR3 has 13 residues. CDR3 DNA: TGTGCCAGTGAGGACAGACCCAACTATGGCTACACCTTC. Amino acid sequence: CASEDRPNYGYTF.

The rearrangement joins TRBV19 to TRBJ1-1; 7 bases fit TRBD1. The CDR3 totals 14 residues. Germline V gene lookup returns CDR1 LNHDA and CDR2 SQIVND (reference sequence). Trimming cost V 9 bases and J 5 bases; bases outside gene matches: 12. CDR3 sequence: CASTDRDRRTEAFF. The CDR3 nucleotides are TGTGCCAGCACCGACAGGGACCGTCGGACTGAAGCTTTCTTT.

V gene TRBV30 combines with J gene TRBJ1-4; no firm D call. V lost 3 bases and J lost 7, with 12 bases in between. Germline CDR1 is GTSNPN and CDR2 is SVGIG (reference sequence). The CDR3 consists of 13 residues. The CDR3 DNA is TGTGCCTGGAGCCCCGACGGGATTGAAAAACTGTTTTTT. This codes for CAWSPDGIEKLFF.

The chain carries TRBV5-4 and TRBJ2-3; D unclear. The CDR3 is 15 amino acids. Per the germline V gene, CDR1 is SGHNT and CDR2 is YYREEE (reference sequence). V lost 3 bases, J lost 0 bases, and 11 bases lay in between. The CDR3 DNA sequence: TGTGCCAGCAGCTCCGTCGGCGGCAGCACAGATACGCAGTATTTT. Translating it yields CASSSVGGSTDTQYF.

This clone showed up just once. The chain combines TRBV19 with TRBJ2-7; TRBD2 matches 15 bases. Germline CDR1 and CDR2: LNHDA and SQIVND (reference sequence). V lost 4 bases, J lost 6 bases, and 1 base stayed unmatched. The CDR3 length is 14 residues. The CDR3 DNA is TGTGCCAGTAGTACGGGACTAGCGGGAGGCGAGCAGTACTTC. This gives the protein CASSTGLAGGEQYF. The full variable domain, its missing parts supplied by reference TRBV19 and TRBJ2-7, is DGGITQSPKYLFRKEGQNVTLSCEQNLNHDAMYWYRQDPGQGLRLIYYSQIVNDFQKGDIAEGYSVSREKKESFPLTVTSAQKNPTAFYLCASSTGLAGGEQYFGPGTRLTVT.

The rearrangement uses TRBV19 and TRBJ2-7; D may be TRBD2 (6 bases). The CDR3 is 14 amino acids. V lost 3 bases, J lost 5 bases, and 14 bases lay in between. Germline V CDR1 and CDR2: LNHDA, SQIVND (reference sequence). The CDR3 nucleotides are TGTGCCAGTAGTATCCGGGACTGGCCCCACGAGCAGTACTTC. Its translation: CASSIRDWPHEQYF.

Comments on this clone: At the DNA level, this CDR3 is encoded by other sequences in the same sample as well. The V gene is TRBV27, the J gene TRBJ2-7; D possibly corresponds to TRBD1 (6 bases). Germline CDR1 reads MNHEY; CDR2 reads SMNVEV (reference sequence). The CDR3 loop spans 13 amino acids. V was cut by 5 bases and J by 3 bases, with 11 bases left in between. CDR3 sequence: CASSLGQSYEQYF. CDR3 sequence (DNA): TGTGCCAGCAGTCTAGGACAGAGCTACGAGCAGTACTTC.

The rearrangement links TRBV19 to TRBJ1-2; a weak D match, TRBD1 (6 bases). The germline V and J ends were trimmed by 5 bases and 2 bases, with 12 bases remaining between them. From germline, CDR1 is LNHDA and CDR2 SQIVND (reference sequence). The CDR3 totals 14 residues. DNA of the CDR3: TGTGCCAGTAGTCTCGGAGGACAGAACTATGGCTACACCTTC. This sequence encodes CASSLGGQNYGYTF.